This T cell receptor beta chain was found in a study of siplizumab effects on memory and regulatory T cells. Study-level points and caveats: Mappable CD4+ clones that were alloreactive averaged roughly 69% Treg-derived with siplizumab versus approximately 25% in controls. Confirmation was lacking for the suppressive function of proliferating Tregs derived from siplizumab cultures.

The germline CDR1 and CDR2 sequences are LNHDA and SQIVND (reference sequence). V trimming: 9 bases; J trimming: 3 bases; junction bases outside the gene matches: 18. The CDR3 loop spans 17 amino acids. Measured with immunoSEQ multiplex PCR; TCRdb has only the in-frame clones, and not every one. This table has approximately 70,000 clones, about 89% appearing once. Concerning this clone: The target antigen is unknown.

The receptor was derived from a human donor in good health. Sequenced sample: CD8+ T cells sorted from blood. The rearrangement uses TRBV19 and TRBJ2-5, with 8 bases aligning to TRBD2. The CDR3 bases are TGTGCCAGCAGCGAGGTACCTTTCGGGGGGGGAAAAGAGACCCAGTACTTC. Its translation: CASSEVPFGGGKETQYF.